This T cell receptor (beta chain) came from a study of T cells in women clearing cervical HPV infection. The wider study: Cases: HPV16-related CIN3 or worse on histology, a couple of invasive cancers. Control women cleared a single incident HPV16 infection within 12 months. Cases' blood sampling followed lesion detection by median around 150 days (90 to 200).

This CDR3 region has 12 residues. Trimming pared 2 bases from V and 4 bases from J, leaving 7 bases between. Germline V gene sequence: CDR1 SGHDT, CDR2 YYEEEE. About this clone itself: The read finishes 3 residues shy of the CDR3 end, and the germline J gene is used to complete it.

TCRdb's copy holds only in-frame clones and misses some; the assay was immunoSEQ multiplex PCR. This specimen shows about 32,000 clones; the ten leading clones hold about 4.5%. Each participant carried one incident cervical HPV16 infection only. This clonotype was obtained from a woman between 18 and 70 years old with a cervical HPV16 infection that either progressed to CIN3+ or cleared (not recorded which). The specimen sequenced was blood buffy coat. J is TRBJ2-7 and V is TRBV5-6, with D perhaps TRBD2 (5 bases). This chain's CDR3 is CASSFRGYEQYF. CDR3 DNA, as far as it was read: TGTGCCAGCAGCTTCCGCGGGTACGAG.